The rows below give T cell receptor beta chains drawn from one sample of a study of cytomegalovirus exposure and HLA in healthy donors. Generated by immunoSEQ multiplex PCR, the TCRdb table keeps only in-frame clones and is missing some. Of roughly 200,000 clones listed, around 74% are singletons. Sequenced sample: PBMCs. The receptors derive from a girl aged 10 to 17 in good health and CMV-seropositive. Each CDR3 is given with its conserved first and last residue.

cdr3_aa: CASSYSRRANEQFF
v_call: TRBV6-5

cdr3_aa: CASSLVSGGPGYEQFF
v_call: TRBV7-2

cdr3_aa: CASSFSTEAFF
v_call: TRBV7-2

cdr3_aa: CASSITGGTSTDTQYF
v_call: TRBV7-9

cdr3_aa: CASATGPSYEQYF
v_call: TRBV11-3

cdr3_aa: CASSFRGGADYEQYF
v_call: TRBV7-2

cdr3_aa: CSVETTGGAFYGYTF
v_call: TRBV29-1

cdr3_aa: CASSLDRARGTEAFF
v_call: TRBV27

cdr3_aa: CASSPGTGELFF
v_call: TRBV4-3

cdr3_aa: CASSIDRGTGEAFF
v_call: TRBV19

cdr3_aa: CASRTTGGRETQYF
v_call: TRBV19

cdr3_aa: CAITPGGAEKLFF
v_call: TRBV10-3

cdr3_aa: CASRTGPLGETQYF
v_call: TRBV5-1

cdr3_aa: CASSLLRATEAFF
v_call: TRBV27

cdr3_aa: CASSPTSGGHTDTQYF
v_call: TRBV6-4

cdr3_aa: CASSDPSGEDTDTQYF
v_call: TRBV9

cdr3_aa: CASRDRDLSPLHF
v_call: TRBV27

cdr3_aa: CSVDRTADTQYF
v_call: TRBV29-1

cdr3_aa: CASSLEQGPEQYF
v_call: TRBV5-6

cdr3_aa: CASSLKQGYNSPLHF
v_call: TRBV5-6

cdr3_aa: CASSYSGQLFEAFF
v_call: TRBV6-5

cdr3_aa: CASSYRTPNEQFF
v_call: TRBV27

cdr3_aa: CASSEWLGRAHGNTIYF
v_call: TRBV6-1

cdr3_aa: CASSLLREAYNEQFF
v_call: TRBV7-8

cdr3_aa: CASNVLAGGREQFF
v_call: TRBV27

cdr3_aa: CASEGRSGELFF
v_call: TRBV6-6

cdr3_aa: CASNPGVASGREQFF
v_call: TRBV9

cdr3_aa: CASSLGGGTQQFF
v_call: TRBV11-2

cdr3_aa: CASSPDSWGNTGELFF
v_call: TRBV4-3

cdr3_aa: CASSLPRQGASDEQFF
v_call: TRBV4-1

cdr3_aa: CASSLAVTGGAGPRSEKLFF
v_call: TRBV7-8

cdr3_aa: CASSGEGTLIYGYTF
v_call: TRBV2

cdr3_aa: CASNLGQLNEQFF
v_call: TRBV19

cdr3_aa: CASSPRGGNTEAFF
v_call: TRBV5-6

cdr3_aa: CASSPGAGGNTGELFF
v_call: TRBV5-4

cdr3_aa: CASTATGGSGTEAFF
v_call: TRBV6-5

cdr3_aa: CASSVATGNIQETQYF
v_call: TRBV9

cdr3_aa: CASSGLSGGTYEQYF
v_call: TRBV11-2

cdr3_aa: CASSRSVGPTDNEQFF
v_call: TRBV6-4

cdr3_aa: CASAGTSGPGGSNEQFF
v_call: TRBV5-1

cdr3_aa: CASSVQGASYEQYF
v_call: TRBV9

cdr3_aa: CASRTGGSYEQYF
v_call: TRBV5-6

cdr3_aa: CASSQAGTGYEKLFF
v_call: TRBV4-3

cdr3_aa: CASSYLGVRTEAFF
v_call: TRBV6-5

cdr3_aa: CASSALGQGVSPLHF
v_call: TRBV6-1

cdr3_aa: CASSQDTSGGYNEQFF
v_call: TRBV4-3

cdr3_aa: CASSPTGLETQYF
v_call: TRBV6-4

cdr3_aa: CASSRDRVGQPQHF
v_call: TRBV10-2

cdr3_aa: CASSLVLPLQGNGYYEQYF
v_call: TRBV7-2

cdr3_aa: CASSFGGDLSYNEQFF
v_call: TRBV5-8